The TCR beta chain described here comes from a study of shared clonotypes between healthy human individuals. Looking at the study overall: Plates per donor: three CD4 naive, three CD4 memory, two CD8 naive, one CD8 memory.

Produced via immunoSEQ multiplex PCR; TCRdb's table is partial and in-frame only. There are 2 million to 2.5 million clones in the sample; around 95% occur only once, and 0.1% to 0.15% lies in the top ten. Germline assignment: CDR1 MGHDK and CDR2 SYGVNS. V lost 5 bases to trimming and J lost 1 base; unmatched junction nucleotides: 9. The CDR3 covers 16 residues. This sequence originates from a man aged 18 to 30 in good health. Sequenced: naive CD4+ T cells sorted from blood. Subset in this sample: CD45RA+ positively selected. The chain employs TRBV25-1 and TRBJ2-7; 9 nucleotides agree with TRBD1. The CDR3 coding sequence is TGTGCCAGCAGTCCTAATTCCGGGACAGGGTCCTACGAGCAGTACTTC. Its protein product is CASSPNSGTGSYEQYF.